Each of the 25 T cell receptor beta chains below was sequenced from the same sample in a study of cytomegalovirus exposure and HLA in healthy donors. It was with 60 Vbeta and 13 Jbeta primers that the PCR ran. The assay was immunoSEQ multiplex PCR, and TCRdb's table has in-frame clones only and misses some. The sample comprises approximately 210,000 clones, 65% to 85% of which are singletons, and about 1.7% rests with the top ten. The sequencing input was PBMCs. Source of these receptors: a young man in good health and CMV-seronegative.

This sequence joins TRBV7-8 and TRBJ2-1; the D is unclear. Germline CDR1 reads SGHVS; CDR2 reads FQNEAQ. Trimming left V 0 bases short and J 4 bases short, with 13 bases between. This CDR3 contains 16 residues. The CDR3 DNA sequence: TGTGCCAGCAGCTTAGCTAACCCTAGGCCTTACAATGAGCAGTTCTTC. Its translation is CASSLANPRPYNEQFF. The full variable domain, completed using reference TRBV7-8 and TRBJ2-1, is GAGVSQSPRYKVAKRGQDVALRCDPISGHVSLFWYQQALGQGPEFLTYFQNEAQLDKSGLPSDRFFAERPEGSVSTLKIQRTQQEDSAVYLCASSLANPRPYNEQFFGPGTRLTVL.

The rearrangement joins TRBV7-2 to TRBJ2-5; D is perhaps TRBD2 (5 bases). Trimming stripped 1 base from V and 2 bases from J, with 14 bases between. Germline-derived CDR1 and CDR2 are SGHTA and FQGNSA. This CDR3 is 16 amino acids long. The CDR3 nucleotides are TGTGCCAGCAGCTTAGGAGGTTCTGGGAGACAAGAGACCCAGTACTTC. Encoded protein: CASSLGGSGRQETQYF.

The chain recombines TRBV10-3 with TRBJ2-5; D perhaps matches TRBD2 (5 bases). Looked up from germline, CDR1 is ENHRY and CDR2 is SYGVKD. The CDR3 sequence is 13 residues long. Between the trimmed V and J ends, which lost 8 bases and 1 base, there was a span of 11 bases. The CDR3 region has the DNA TGTGCCATCGGACCTAGCCTCCAAGAGACCCAGTACTTC. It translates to CAIGPSLQETQYF.

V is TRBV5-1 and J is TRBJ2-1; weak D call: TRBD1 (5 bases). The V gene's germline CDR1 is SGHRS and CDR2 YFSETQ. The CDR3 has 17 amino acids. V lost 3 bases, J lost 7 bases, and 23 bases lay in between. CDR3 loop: CASSSEPQGRRLNEQFF. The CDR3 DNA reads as TGCGCCAGCAGCTCAGAGCCCCAGGGAAGGAGATTGAATGAGCAGTTCTTC.

CDR3: CAISGLAGSSYEQYF. CDR3 in DNA: TGTGCCATCAGTGGATTAGCGGGAAGCTCCTACGAGCAGTACTTC. The chain has TRBV10-3 and TRBJ2-5; 8 bases map to TRBD2. The J call could be wrong; TRBJ2-7 is a better fit for the DNA end. The length of the CDR3 is 15 residues. Germline V gives CDR1 ENHRY, CDR2 SYGVKD.

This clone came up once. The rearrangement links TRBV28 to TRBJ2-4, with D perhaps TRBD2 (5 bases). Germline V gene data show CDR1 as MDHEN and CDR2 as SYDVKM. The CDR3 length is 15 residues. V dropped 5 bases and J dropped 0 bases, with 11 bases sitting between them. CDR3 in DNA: TGTGCCAGCAGTACCGGAGGCCAAGCCAAAAACATTCAGTACTTC. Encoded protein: CASSTGGQAKNIQYF.

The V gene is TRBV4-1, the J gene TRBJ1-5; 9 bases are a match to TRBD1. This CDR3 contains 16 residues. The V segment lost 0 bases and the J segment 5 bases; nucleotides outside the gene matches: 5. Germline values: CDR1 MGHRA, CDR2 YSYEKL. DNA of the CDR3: TGCGCCAGCAGCCAAGAAGGGACAGGGAGACATCAGCCCCAGCATTTT. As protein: CASSQEGTGRHQPQHF.

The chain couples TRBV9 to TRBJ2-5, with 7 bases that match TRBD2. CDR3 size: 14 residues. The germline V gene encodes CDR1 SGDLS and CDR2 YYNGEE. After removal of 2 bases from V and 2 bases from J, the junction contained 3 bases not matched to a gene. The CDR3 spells CASSVGTTQETQYF. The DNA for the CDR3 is TGTGCCAGCAGCGTCGGGACTACACAAGAGACCCAGTACTTC.

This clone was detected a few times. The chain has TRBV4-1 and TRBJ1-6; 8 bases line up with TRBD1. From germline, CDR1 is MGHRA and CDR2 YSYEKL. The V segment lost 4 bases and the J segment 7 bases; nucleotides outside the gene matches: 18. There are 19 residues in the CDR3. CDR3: CASSRAPAVKGQVNSPLHF. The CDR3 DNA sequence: TGCGCCAGCAGCCGCGCTCCGGCCGTCAAGGGACAGGTCAATTCACCCCTCCACTTT.

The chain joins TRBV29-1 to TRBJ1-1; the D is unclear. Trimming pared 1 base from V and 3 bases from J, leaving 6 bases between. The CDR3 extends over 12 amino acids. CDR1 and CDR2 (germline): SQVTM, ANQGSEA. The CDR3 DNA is TGCAGCGTTGAAGGTCTTTACACTGAAGCTTTCTTT. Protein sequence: CSVEGLYTEAFF.

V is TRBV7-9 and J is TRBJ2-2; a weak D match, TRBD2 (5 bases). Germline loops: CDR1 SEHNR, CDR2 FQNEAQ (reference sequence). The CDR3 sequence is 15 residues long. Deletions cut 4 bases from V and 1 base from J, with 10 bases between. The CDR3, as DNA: TGTGCCAGCAGCTACCTCCGGGAGAACACCGGGGAGCTGTTTTTT. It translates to CASSYLRENTGELFF. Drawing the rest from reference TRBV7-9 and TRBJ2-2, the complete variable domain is DTGVSQNPRHKITKRGQNVTFRCDPISEHNRLYWYRQTLGQGPEFLTYFQNEAQLEKSRLLSDRFSAERPKGSFSTLEIQRTEQGDSAMYLCASSYLRENTGELFFGEGSRLTVL.

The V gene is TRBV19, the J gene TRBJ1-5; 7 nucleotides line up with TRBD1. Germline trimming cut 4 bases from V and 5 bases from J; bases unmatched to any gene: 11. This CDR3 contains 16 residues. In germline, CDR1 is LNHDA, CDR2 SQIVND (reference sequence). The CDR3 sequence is CASSSVRQGWDQPQHF. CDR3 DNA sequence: TGTGCCAGTAGTAGCGTCCGACAGGGTTGGGATCAGCCCCAGCATTTT.

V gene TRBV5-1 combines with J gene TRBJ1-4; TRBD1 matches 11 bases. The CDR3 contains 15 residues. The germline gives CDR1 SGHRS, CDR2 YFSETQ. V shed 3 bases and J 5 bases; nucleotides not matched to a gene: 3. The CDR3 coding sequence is TGCGCCAGCAGCTGGACAGGGGGCAAGAATGAAAAACTGTTTTTT. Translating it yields CASSWTGGKNEKLFF.

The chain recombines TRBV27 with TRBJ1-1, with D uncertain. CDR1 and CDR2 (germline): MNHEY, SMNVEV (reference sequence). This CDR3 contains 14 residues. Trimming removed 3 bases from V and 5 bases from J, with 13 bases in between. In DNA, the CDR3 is TGTGCCAGCAGTTTCGACGGGGTAGGGACTGAAGCTTTCTTT. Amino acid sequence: CASSFDGVGTEAFF.

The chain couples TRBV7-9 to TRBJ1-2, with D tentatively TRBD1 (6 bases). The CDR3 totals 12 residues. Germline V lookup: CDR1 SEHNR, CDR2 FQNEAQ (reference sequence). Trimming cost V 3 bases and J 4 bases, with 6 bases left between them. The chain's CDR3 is CASSLDSYGYTF. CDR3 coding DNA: TGTGCCAGCAGCTTGGACAGCTATGGCTACACCTTC.

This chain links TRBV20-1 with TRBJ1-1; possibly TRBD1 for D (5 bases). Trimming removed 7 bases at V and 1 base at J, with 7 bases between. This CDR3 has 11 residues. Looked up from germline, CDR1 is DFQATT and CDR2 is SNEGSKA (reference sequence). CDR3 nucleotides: TGCAGTGGGACACCGAACACTGAAGCTTTCTTT. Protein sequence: CSGTPNTEAFF.

The CDR3 sequence is CASSLWAGQGWTGELFF. The CDR3, as DNA: TGTGCCAGCAGCTTATGGGCGGGACAGGGTTGGACCGGGGAGCTGTTTTTT. The chain recombines TRBV7-2 with TRBJ2-2; TRBD1 aligns across 9 bases. In germline, CDR1 is SGHTA, CDR2 FQGNSA. CDR3 size: 17 residues. The junction had 9 bases not matched to a gene; V was cut back by 2 bases and J by 5 bases.

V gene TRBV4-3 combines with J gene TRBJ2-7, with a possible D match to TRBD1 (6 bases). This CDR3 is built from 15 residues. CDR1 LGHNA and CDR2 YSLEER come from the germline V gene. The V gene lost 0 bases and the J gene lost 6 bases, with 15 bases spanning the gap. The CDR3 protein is CASSQERDTFSEQYF. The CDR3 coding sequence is TGCGCCAGCAGCCAAGAGAGGGACACATTTTCCGAGCAGTACTTC.

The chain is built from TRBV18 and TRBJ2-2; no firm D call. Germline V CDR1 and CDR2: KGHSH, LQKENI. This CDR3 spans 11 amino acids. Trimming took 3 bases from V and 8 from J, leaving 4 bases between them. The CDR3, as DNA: TGTGCCAGCTCACCCCCAGGGGAGCTGTTTTTT. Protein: CASSPPGELFF.

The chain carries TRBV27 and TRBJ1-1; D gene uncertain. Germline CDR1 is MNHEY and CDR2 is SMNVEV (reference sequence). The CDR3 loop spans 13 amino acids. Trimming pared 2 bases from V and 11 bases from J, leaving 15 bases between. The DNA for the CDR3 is TGTGCCAGCAGTTTAATGTCTGAGGGTTTTGCTTTCTTT. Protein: CASSLMSEGFAFF.

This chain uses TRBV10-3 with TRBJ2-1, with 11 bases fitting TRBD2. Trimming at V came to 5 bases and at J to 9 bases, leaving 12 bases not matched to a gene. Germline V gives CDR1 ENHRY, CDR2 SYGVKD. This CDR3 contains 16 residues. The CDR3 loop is CAISFLAGGPECEQFF. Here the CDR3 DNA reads TGTGCCATCAGTTTCTTAGCGGGAGGGCCCGAATGTGAGCAGTTCTTC.

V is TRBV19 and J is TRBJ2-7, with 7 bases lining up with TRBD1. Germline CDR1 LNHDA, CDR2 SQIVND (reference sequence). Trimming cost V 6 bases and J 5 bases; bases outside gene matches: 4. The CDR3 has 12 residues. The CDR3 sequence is CASSLQGNEQYF. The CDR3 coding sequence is TGTGCCAGTAGCCTACAGGGGAACGAGCAGTACTTC.

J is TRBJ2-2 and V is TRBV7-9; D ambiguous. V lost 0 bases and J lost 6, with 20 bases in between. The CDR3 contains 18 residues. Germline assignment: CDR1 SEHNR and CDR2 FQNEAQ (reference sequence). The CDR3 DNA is TGTGCCAGCAGCTTAGCGCTTGGTTTCAATGAGATTTCCGGGGAGCTGTTTTTT. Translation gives CASSLALGFNEISGELFF.

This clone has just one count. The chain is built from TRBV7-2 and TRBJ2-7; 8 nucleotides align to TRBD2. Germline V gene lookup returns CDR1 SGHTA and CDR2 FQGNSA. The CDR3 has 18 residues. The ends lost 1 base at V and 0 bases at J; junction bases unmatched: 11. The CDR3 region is CASSLGGSGTYLSYEQYF. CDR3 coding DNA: TGTGCCAGCAGCTTAGGGGGTAGCGGGACCTACCTCTCCTACGAGCAGTACTTC.

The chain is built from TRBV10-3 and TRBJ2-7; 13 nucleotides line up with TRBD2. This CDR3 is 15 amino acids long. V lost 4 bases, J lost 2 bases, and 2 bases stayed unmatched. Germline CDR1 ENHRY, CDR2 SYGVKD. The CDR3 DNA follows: TGTGCCATCAGTGGGGGGACTAGCGGGACCTACGAGCAGTACTTC. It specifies CAISGGTSGTYEQYF.